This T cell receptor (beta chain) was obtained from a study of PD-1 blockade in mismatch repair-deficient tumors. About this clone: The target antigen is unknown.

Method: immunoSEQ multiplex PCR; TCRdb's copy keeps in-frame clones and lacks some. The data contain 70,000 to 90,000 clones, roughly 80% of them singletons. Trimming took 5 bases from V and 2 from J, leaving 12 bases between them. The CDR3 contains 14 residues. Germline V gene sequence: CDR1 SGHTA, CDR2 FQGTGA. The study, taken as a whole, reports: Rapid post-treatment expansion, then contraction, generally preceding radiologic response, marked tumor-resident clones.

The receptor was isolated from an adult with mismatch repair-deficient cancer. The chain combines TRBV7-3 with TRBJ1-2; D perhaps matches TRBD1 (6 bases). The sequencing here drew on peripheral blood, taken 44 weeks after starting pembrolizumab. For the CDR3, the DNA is TGTGCCAGCAGCCCCCTGGACAGCAACTATGGCTACACCTTC. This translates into CASSPLDSNYGYTF.